This TCR beta chain derives from a study of shared clonotypes between healthy human individuals. Study-level background: Ranging from 18 to 49 in age, donors were a couple of women and three men.

Each sorted subset replicate got 200 ng genomic DNA, tens of thousands of genomes. Assay: immunoSEQ multiplex PCR; the TCRdb copy retains only in-frame clones and omits some. This sample has 950,000 to 1,300,000 clones, with approximately 76% found just once. The sequence was collected from a young man in good health. Sequences were obtained from memory CD4+ T cells sorted from blood. As for subset: CD45RA-negative fraction.

CDR3 nucleotide sequence: TGCGCCAATTCGGGCACCCAGCACTATAATTCACCCCTCCACTTT. This encodes CANSGTQHYNSPLHF. This chain joins TRBV10-2 and TRBJ1-6; no clear D gene. V gave up 10 bases and J gave up 3 bases, with 16 bases separating them. Germline V CDR1 and CDR2: WSHSY, SAAADI. The CDR3 is 15 residues long.